This TCR beta chain comes out of a study of siplizumab effects on memory and regulatory T cells (dated by TCRdb to between 2017 and 2020). Broadly, across the study: The effect of the anti-CD2 antibody siplizumab on alloreactive T-cell subsets was examined in allogeneic mixed lymphocyte reactions constructed from human PBMCs.

The protocol used for the library was the immunoSEQ multiplex PCR assay. Each sample had 10^5 or so TCR templates assayed by the deep sequencing platform. Genomic DNA extracted from sorted T cells was the material used for TCRbeta CDR3 sequencing. Per the source publication's procedure: The R programming language was used for clonal analysis of TCRbeta CDR3 data. Alloreactive CD4+ and CD8+ clones were defined by comparing unstimulated samples with post-reaction CFSE-low samples. By matching sequences to the repertoires of sorted unstimulated Treg and non-Treg cells, each alloreactive CD4+ clone was assigned a regulatory or non-regulatory origin. The clones in this table, taken by TCRdb from immuneACCESS, are in-frame only. Not every clone is retained; where verified, under half of the shortfall comes from an unresolved V gene, and the cause of the rest is unknown. The V and J calls and the clone size are those of that table, but D and trimming were determined from the DNA. The sample table records around 100,000 clones; about 91% of these occur just once. Roughly 0.15% of the sample goes to the ten largest clones.

Sorted unstimulated T cells and proliferating T cells recovered from mixed lymphocyte reactions were subjected to TCRbeta CDR3 sequencing. Fresh whole blood from roughly 10 HLA-typed healthy donors was used to isolate PBMCs. From the cysteine through the phenylalanine, the CDR3 covers 13 amino acids. Only the CDR3 portion is preserved as DNA: 39 bases, with reading frame beginning at the first base. CDR1 and CDR2, per the germline V gene, are SGHTA and FQGTGA. V loses 1 base of germline sequence and J loses 11 bases, and the interval between the two ends is 11 bases. Paper-wide results and their limitations: Compared with memory T cells, unstimulated naive T cells appeared more diverse, and naive cells seemed to make a substantial contribution to the alloresponse. Whether proliferating Tregs from siplizumab cultures were suppressive was not functionally confirmed. Of the alloreactive CD4+ clones that could be mapped, the Treg-derived share averaged approximately 69% with siplizumab compared with around 25% in control reactions. Roughly 80-95% of proliferating CD4+ or CD8+ clones could not be assigned a naive or memory phenotype. Siplizumab significantly reduced the cumulative frequency of alloreactive sequences traceable to unstimulated CD4+ memory T cells. Because sequences at frequencies below about 10^-5 were poorly captured, only a minor fraction of alloreactive clones could be mapped back to unstimulated subsets.

About this clone: Its antigen is still unknown. Nothing much larger sits one base from this clone, and base qualities are not available.

Sequenced sample: CD4+ T cells sorted from blood. The chain is made from TRBV7-3 and TRBJ2-2, with the D gene too uncertain to name. The origin of this receptor is a human donor in good health. The CDR3 amino acid sequence is: CASSLMSVGELFF. The nucleotide sequence is given as TGTGCCAGCAGCTTAATGTCGGTGGGAGAGCTGTTTTTT.